This paragraph covers one T cell receptor beta chain sequence. The sample belongs to a study of T cell responses to AZD1222 COVID-19 vaccine. Profiled with immunoSEQ multiplex PCR; TCRdb holds only in-frame clones, not every one. The profile covers 70,000 to 85,000 clones, with approximately 90% appearing a single time and about 2.5% taken by the ten largest. The V gene's germline CDR1 is SGHNT and CDR2 YYREEE (reference sequence). V lost 0 bases to trimming and J lost 1 base; unmatched junction nucleotides: 11. The CDR3 is 19 residues long. The source was peripheral blood, collected on day 0 of AZD1222 vaccination. The source is an adult in good health. The chain links TRBV5-4 to TRBJ2-5, with 11 positions matching TRBD2. The CDR3 coding sequence is TGTGCCAGCAGCTTGGTTTCCCCCGGACTAGCGGGCATCCAAGAGACCCAGTACTTC. Translation gives CASSLVSPGLAGIQETQYF.